This TCR beta chain was recorded in a study of cytomegalovirus exposure and HLA in healthy donors. J lost 5 bases, V lost 3 bases, and 7 bases had no gene match. Germline V gene sequence: CDR1 SNHLY, CDR2 FYNNEI. CDR3 length: 15 amino acids. Both 60 Vbeta primers and 13 Jbeta primers went into the PCR. This table comes from immunoSEQ multiplex PCR, and its TCRdb copy is limited to in-frame clones, with some not included. The table records 140,000 or so clones, more than 60% of them present only once. Notes on the study in general: Follow-up analysis seemed to connect common viral pathogens with several of the most significant clusters identified.

This clone was observed a handful of times. What it binds is not known. Donors in the study were healthy people who gave bone marrow. The chain joins TRBV2 to TRBJ2-3, with 8 positions matching TRBD2. The source is a woman aged 55 to 70 in good health and CMV-seronegative. Sequenced material: PBMCs. The CDR3 spells CASSDGGGPGDTQYF. The CDR3 nucleotides read TGTGCCAGCAGTGACGGCGGGGGGCCTGGAGATACGCAGTATTTT.